Each of the 23 T cell receptor beta chains below was sequenced from the same sample in a study. Amplification of TRBV12-4/TRBJ1-2 clonotypes used adaptor-ligated barcode primers. One entry per CDR3 protein results from TCRdb running MiXCR on the multiplex PCR reads. The sample yields over a hundred distinct CDR3 sequences, under 25% seen once. Treg sorting used a CD4+CD25+CD127-/low gate. The sample comprised tumor-infiltrating Tregs sorted from the breast tumor. All receptors derive from a female donor with breast cancer.

The sample holds a few counts of this clonotype. This chain links TRBV12-3 or TRBV12-4 with TRBJ1-2; TRBD1 aligns across 7 bases. The CDR3 is 19 amino acids. J lost 1 base, V lost 1 base, and 15 bases had no gene match. The CDR3 region is CASSLGDTARTGGNYGYTF. CDR3 nucleotide sequence: TGTGCCAGCAGTTTAGGGGACACCGCCCGGACAGGCGGTAACTATGGCTACACCTTC.

This clonotype was seen a handful of times. The J gene is TRBJ1-2, the V gene TRBV12-3 or TRBV12-4; 7 nucleotides line up with TRBD1. J lost 7 bases, V lost 3 bases, and 11 bases had no gene match. The CDR3 is 15 residues long. CDR3 coding DNA: TGTGCCAGCAGTTTCGTTCAAACAGGGGCTAGTGGCTACACCTTC. Its protein product is CASSFVQTGASGYTF.

This clonotype qualifies as hyperexpanded. This chain joins TRBV12-3 or TRBV12-4 and TRBJ1-2, with 7 bases aligning to TRBD1. The CDR3 has 13 residues. The J segment lost 7 bases and the V segment lost 6 bases, leaving 8 bases of the junction unmatched. The CDR3 DNA follows: TGTGCCAGCAGCCCACAGGGGACTCTTGGCTACACCTTC. This gives the protein CASSPQGTLGYTF.

This clonotype ranks as hyperexpanded. The chain combines TRBV12-3 or TRBV12-4 with TRBJ1-2; TRBD1 is a possible D gene (6 bases). V was pared by 6 bases and J by 7 bases, with 12 bases between. The length of the CDR3 is 12 residues. As DNA, the CDR3 is TGTGCCAGCAGCGCAGGGGCTAGTGGCTACACCTTC. It specifies CASSAGASGYTF.

This clonotype is judged medium-sized. The chain recombines TRBV12-3 or TRBV12-4 with TRBJ1-2, with D perhaps TRBD1 (6 bases). With 3 bases removed from V and 4 bases from J, the gap between germline ends came to 12 bases. The CDR3 has 14 residues. CDR3 DNA: TGTGCCAGCAGTTTCACAGGGTTACCCTATGGCTACACCTTC. Translating gives CASSFTGLPYGYTF.

The chain couples TRBV12-3 or TRBV12-4 to TRBJ1-2; 7 nucleotides line up with TRBD1. V was pared by 4 bases and J by 0 bases, with 5 bases of the junction left unmatched. CDR3 length: 15 residues. The CDR3 here is CASSSRQGANYGYTF. The CDR3 DNA follows: TGTGCCAGCAGTTCCAGACAGGGAGCTAACTATGGCTACACCTTC.

This clonotype counts as hyperexpanded (1% or more). This chain uses TRBV12-3 or TRBV12-4 with TRBJ1-2, with 7 bases fitting TRBD1. The CDR3 sequence is 15 residues long. Germline trimming cut 5 bases from V and 4 bases from J; bases unmatched to any gene: 10. The CDR3 bases are TGTGCCAGCAGTCCATCAACGACAGGGTTCTATGGCTACACCTTC. This sequence encodes CASSPSTTGFYGYTF.

By share, this clonotype counts as medium-sized. The chain carries TRBV12-3 or TRBV12-4 and TRBJ1-2; 10 nucleotides align to TRBD1. The J segment lost 3 bases and the V segment lost 3 bases, leaving 4 bases of the junction unmatched. CDR3 size: 15 residues. Written as DNA, the CDR3 is TGTGCCAGCAGTTTTCGGGACAGGGGAGACTATGGCTACACCTTC. Amino acid sequence: CASSFRDRGDYGYTF.

This clonotype occurred a few times. The gene calls are TRBV12-3 or TRBV12-4 and TRBJ1-2, with no clear D. V shed 3 bases and J shed 6 bases, with 5 bases lying between them. CDR3 length: 11 residues. In DNA, the CDR3 is TGTGCCAGCAGTTTTCAGGATGGCTACACCTTC. Translation: CASSFQDGYTF.

This clonotype is large (0.1 to 1%) by share. The chain couples TRBV12-3 or TRBV12-4 to TRBJ1-2; 9 nucleotides align to TRBD1. The V and J ends lost 5 bases and 8 bases, in that order; junction bases with no gene match: 9. The length of the CDR3 is 14 residues. CDR3 sequence: CASSRDRAQGGYTF. CDR3 DNA: TGTGCCAGCAGTCGGGACAGGGCCCAGGGAGGCTACACCTTC.

This clonotype appeared a few times. The rearrangement links TRBV12-3 or TRBV12-4 to TRBJ1-2; D unclear. CDR3 length: 13 residues. The V and J ends lost 3 bases and 4 bases respectively, with 9 bases between them. For the CDR3, the DNA is TGTGCCAGCAGTTTGGAGGACGGCTATGGCTACACCTTC. Its protein product is CASSLEDGYGYTF.

This clonotype was recorded only once. The chain combines TRBV12-3 or TRBV12-4 with TRBJ1-2, with 7 bases that match TRBD1. The CDR3 loop spans 15 amino acids. Trimming at V came to 5 bases and at J to 5 bases, leaving 11 bases not matched to a gene. DNA for the CDR3: TGTGCCAGCAGTCCATCAACGACAGGGACATATGGCTACACCTTC. This codes for CASSPSTTGTYGYTF.

Regarding this clonotype: Given a much more abundant clone one base away, this may be a read error. The chain employs TRBV12-3 or TRBV12-4 and TRBJ1-2, with D maybe TRBD1 (5 bases). The germline V and J ends were trimmed by 4 bases and 6 bases, with 24 bases remaining between them. The CDR3 extends over 17 amino acids. The CDR3 DNA is TGTGCCAGCAGTTCTACTCAGGGTTCTTTCTCGGAAAATGGCTACACCTTC. Translated: CASSSTQGSFSENGYTF.

By share of the sample, this clonotype is hyperexpanded. The chain joins TRBV12-3 or TRBV12-4 to TRBJ1-2, with a possible D match to TRBD1 (5 bases). The length of the CDR3 is 14 residues. The V end was cut by 10 bases, the J end by 8 bases, with 23 bases between. The DNA for the CDR3 is TGTGCCACCTCCGAGCTAGCGTCAGGGAAGGGCTACACCTTC. Amino acids: CATSELASGKGYTF.

The genes are TRBV12-3 or TRBV12-4 and TRBJ1-2, with 9 bases lining up with TRBD1. The CDR3 contains 13 residues. V lost 6 bases to trimming and J lost 8 bases; unmatched junction nucleotides: 7. CDR3 bases: TGTGCCAGCAGGCCGGGACAGGGCGGCGGCTACACCTTC. Translated: CASRPGQGGGYTF.

This rearrangement joins TRBV12-3 or TRBV12-4 to TRBJ1-2; 7 bases match TRBD1. The CDR3 is 15 amino acids. The trim removed 1 base at V and 3 bases at J, leaving 5 bases unmatched. The CDR3 here is CASSLDRGQDYGYTF. The CDR3 region has the DNA TGTGCCAGCAGTTTAGATCGAGGACAGGACTATGGCTACACCTTC.

The chain joins TRBV12-3 or TRBV12-4 to TRBJ1-2; D gene unclear. The CDR3 extends over 13 amino acids. Deletions cut 7 bases from V and 2 bases from J, with 11 bases between. In nucleotides, the CDR3 is TGTGCCAGCACTGTGTTGGGGAACTATGGCTACACCTTC. This gives the protein CASTVLGNYGYTF.

This chain joins TRBV12-3 or TRBV12-4 and TRBJ1-2; D ambiguous. The CDR3 has 14 residues. V gave up 8 bases and J gave up 4 bases, with 17 bases separating them. CDR3 coding DNA: TGTGCCAGCGCCCGACCTCGGCGAGCCTATGGCTACACCTTC. Its translation: CASARPRRAYGYTF.

This clonotype is classed as large. Here the CDR3 reads CASSLASQGSHTF. In nucleotides, the CDR3 is TGTGCCAGCAGTTTAGCATCGCAGGGGTCGCACACCTTC. The gene calls are TRBV12-3 or TRBV12-4 and TRBJ1-2, with a weak D call TRBD1 (6 bases). This CDR3 comprises 13 residues. Trimming removed 0 bases at V and 12 bases at J, with 14 bases between.

In this sample, this clonotype is large. V is TRBV12-3 or TRBV12-4 and J is TRBJ1-2; D perhaps matches TRBD1 (5 bases). This CDR3 contains 13 residues. The V end was cut by 4 bases, the J end by 6 bases, with 12 bases between. This CDR3 is CASSSGPFDGYTF. CDR3 nucleotide sequence: TGTGCCAGCAGTTCGGGACCGTTTGATGGCTACACCTTC.

The chain recombines TRBV12-3 or TRBV12-4 with TRBJ1-2; 8 bases are a match to TRBD1. Trimming cost V 4 bases and J 2 bases; bases outside gene matches: 3. This CDR3 is 14 amino acids long. The CDR3 spells CASSSRQGNYGYTF. The CDR3 coding sequence is TGTGCCAGCAGTTCCAGACAGGGGAACTATGGCTACACCTTC.

The V gene is TRBV12-3 or TRBV12-4, the J gene TRBJ1-2; 7 positions agree with TRBD1. Trimming at V came to 6 bases and at J to 8 bases, leaving 6 bases not matched to a gene. The CDR3 runs 12 residues. This CDR3 is CASRSTGLGYTF. CDR3 coding DNA: TGTGCCAGCAGGTCGACAGGGCTCGGCTACACCTTC.

Relative to its sample, this clonotype is large. V gene TRBV12-3 or TRBV12-4 combines with J gene TRBJ1-2, with no clear D. The CDR3 has 14 residues. Deletions cut 8 bases from V and 4 bases from J, with 17 bases between. DNA for the CDR3: TGTGCCAGCGCCCGACCTCGGCAGGCCTATGGCTACACCTTC. Translating it yields CASARPRQAYGYTF.